The 26 T cell receptor beta chains below come from one sample, sequenced in a study of T cell repertoires in cytomegalovirus infection. TCRdb recomputed calls from the reads with MiXCR, one row per CDR3 protein. Of a few hundred thousand distinct CDR3 sequences listed, roughly an eighth are singletons. The sample consisted of PBMCs. All receptors come from a human donor in good health (CMV status not recorded). Some clones in this sample may be carry-over from other donors' samples.

This clonotype was seen at least ten times. CDR3 sequence: CASSLSSQGAGQPQHF. DNA of the CDR3: TGTGCCAGCAGCTTAAGCTCTCAGGGGGCGGGTCAGCCCCAGCATTTT. This chain connects TRBV7-2 to TRBJ1-5, with TRBD1 matching over 8 bases. The CDR3 has 16 residues. The germline CDR1 and CDR2 sequences are SGHTA and FQGNSA. Trimming at V came to 2 bases and at J to 6 bases, leaving 9 bases not matched to a gene.

This clonotype came up many times. The CDR3 loop is CASSSGTHNEQFF. CDR3 nucleotides: TGTGCCAGCAGCTCCGGGACCCACAATGAGCAGTTCTTC. The V and J genes are TRBV7-6 and TRBJ2-1; D possibly uses TRBD1 or TRBD2 (5 bases each). Trimming left V 4 bases short and J 5 bases short, with 9 bases between. The CDR3 is 13 amino acids. The germline V gene encodes CDR1 SGHVS and CDR2 FNYEAQ.

The sample holds a few counts of this clonotype. V is TRBV2 and J is TRBJ2-5, with D possibly matching TRBD2 (6 bases). The CDR3 is 11 amino acids. V lost 6 bases and J lost 9, with 11 bases in between. Germline CDR1 and CDR2: SNHLY and FYNNEI. The CDR3 reads CASSPRESQYF. CDR3 coding DNA: TGTGCCAGCAGCCCACGGGAGTCCCAGTACTTC. The full variable domain, with the rest looked up from reference TRBV2 and TRBJ2-5, is EPEVTQTPSHQVTQMGQEVILRCVPISNHLYFYWYRQILGQKVEFLVSFYNNEISEKSEIFDDQFSVERPDGSNFTLKIRSTKLEDSAMYFCASSPRESQYFGPGTRLLVL.

The chain employs TRBV2 and TRBJ2-3; a weak D match, TRBD1 (6 bases). The CDR3 runs 14 residues. Per the germline V gene, CDR1 is SNHLY and CDR2 is FYNNEI. V shed 6 bases and J shed 1 base, with 11 bases lying between them. CDR3 residues: CASRQGSRTDTQYF. The CDR3 bases are TGTGCCAGCAGACAGGGTTCCCGCACAGATACGCAGTATTTT.

V usage is TRBV12-3 or TRBV12-4 and J usage is TRBJ2-1; 11 nucleotides agree with TRBD2. The V segment lost 8 bases and the J segment 3 bases; nucleotides outside the gene matches: 9. There are 16 residues in the CDR3. DNA for the CDR3: TGTGCCAGCCGAACGGGACTAGCGGCAAACTACAATGAGCAGTTCTTC. It codes for CASRTGLAANYNEQFF.

This chain joins TRBV25-1 and TRBJ1-6; D is ambiguous. Germline V gives CDR1 MGHDK, CDR2 SYGVNS. CDR3 length: 15 residues. V was trimmed by 6 bases and J by 8 bases, leaving 17 bases between them. The CDR3 protein is CASSRIGRPHSPLHF. DNA of the CDR3: TGTGCCAGCAGCCGAATTGGACGGCCGCATTCACCCCTCCACTTT. The whole variable domain, remainder taken from reference TRBV25-1 and TRBJ1-6, is EADIYQTPRYLVIGTGKKITLECSQTMGHDKMYWYQQDPGMELHLIHYSYGVNSTEKGDLSSESTVSRIRTEHFPLTLESARPSHTSQYLCASSRIGRPHSPLHFGNGTRLTVT.

The sample holds many counts of this clonotype. V usage is TRBV6-4 and J usage is TRBJ2-1; perhaps TRBD1 as D (6 bases). Germline V lookup: CDR1 MRHNA, CDR2 SNTAGT. The CDR3 is 15 residues long. V was clipped by 0 bases and J by 1 base, with 7 bases between them. The CDR3 nucleotides are TGTGCCAGCAGTGACTCGACAGGTTCCTACAATGAGCAGTTCTTC. Amino acids: CASSDSTGSYNEQFF.

In its sample, this clonotype was seen a few times. This CDR3 reads CASRRDIEAFF. The CDR3 coding sequence is TGTGCCAGCAGGCGGGACATTGAAGCTTTCTTT. V is TRBV7-8 and J is TRBJ1-1, with D possibly being TRBD1 (6 bases). Germline V CDR1 and CDR2: SGHVS, FQNEAQ. CDR3 length equals 11 residues. V was pared by 6 bases and J by 7 bases, with 9 bases between. The full variable domain, with the rest looked up from reference TRBV7-8 and TRBJ1-1, is GAGVSQSPRYKVAKRGQDVALRCDPISGHVSLFWYQQALGQGPEFLTYFQNEAQLDKSGLPSDRFFAERPEGSVSTLKIQRTQQEDSAVYLCASRRDIEAFFGQGTRLTVV.

This clonotype was detected only once. This chain joins TRBV3-1 and TRBJ1-1; TRBD1 might be the D (6 bases). The CDR3 consists of 18 residues. The germline V gene encodes CDR1 LGHDT and CDR2 YNNKEL (reference sequence). V gave up 1 base and J gave up 1 base, with 19 bases separating them. CDR3 in amino acids: CASSQAPGGRGWNTEAFF. In DNA form, the CDR3 reads TGTGCCAGCAGCCAAGCGCCCGGGGGAAGGGGGTGGAACACTGAAGCTTTCTTT.

The rearrangement uses TRBV19 and TRBJ1-2; a weak D match, TRBD1 (5 bases). This CDR3 has 16 residues. Germline V gene data show CDR1 as LNHDA and CDR2 as SQIVND (reference sequence). Trimming removed 3 bases from V and 1 base from J, with 15 bases in between. CDR3 bases: TGTGCCAGTAGTATTTCCGCCGGGGGACTTAACTATGGCTACACCTTC. It is translated as CASSISAGGLNYGYTF.

There are many counts of this clonotype. V usage is TRBV7-2 and J usage is TRBJ2-7; TRBD1 matches at 8 bases. This CDR3 has 15 amino acids. Germline trimming cut 5 bases from V and 2 bases from J; bases unmatched to any gene: 8. CDR1 is SGHTA and CDR2 is FQGNSA in the germline V gene. The CDR3 reads CASSADRGYTYEQYF. Written as DNA, the CDR3 is TGTGCCAGCAGCGCCGACAGGGGATATACCTACGAGCAGTACTTC.

This clonotype has only a few counts. The chain has TRBV19 and TRBJ2-6, with 7 bases identical to TRBD1. The CDR3 is made up of 16 amino acids. Germline CDR1 and CDR2: LNHDA and SQIVND (reference sequence). V gave up 5 bases and J gave up 2 bases; unmatched junction bases: 6. Here the CDR3 reads CASSARGGTGANVLTF. CDR3 DNA: TGTGCCAGTAGTGCGCGAGGGGGCACTGGGGCCAACGTCCTGACTTTC. The whole variable domain, remainder taken from reference TRBV19 and TRBJ2-6, is DGGITQSPKYLFRKEGQNVTLSCEQNLNHDAMYWYRQDPGQGLRLIYYSQIVNDFQKGDIAEGYSVSREKKESFPLTVTSAQKNPTAFYLCASSARGGTGANVLTFGAGSRLTVL.

This clonotype was recorded many times. The CDR3 DNA follows: TGTGCCAGCAGCTTCGGTCCAGGGGACTACGAGCAGTACTTC. Translated: CASSFGPGDYEQYF. The gene calls are TRBV7-3 and TRBJ2-7; D might be TRBD1 (6 bases). V was pared by 3 bases and J by 3 bases, with 12 bases between. Germline V gives CDR1 SGHTA, CDR2 FQGTGA. The CDR3 loop spans 14 amino acids.

This clonotype was recorded a few times. The rearrangement joins TRBV6-2 or TRBV6-3 to TRBJ2-7; D is unresolved. The CDR3 sequence is 12 residues long. V was trimmed by 6 bases and J by 0 bases, leaving 6 bases between them. The germline CDR1 and CDR2 sequences are MNHEY and SVGEGT. The chain's CDR3 is CASSEVSYEQYF. In DNA, the CDR3 is TGTGCCAGCAGCGAGGTCTCCTACGAGCAGTACTTC.

The chain employs TRBV20-1 and TRBJ1-4; no clear D gene. This CDR3 is built from 13 residues. CDR1 is DFQATT, CDR2 SNEGSKA, per germline (reference sequence). Deletions cut 4 bases from V and 5 bases from J, with 11 bases between. Written as DNA, the CDR3 is TGCAGTGCTAAACGGACTAGCAATGAAAAACTGTTTTTT. Translation gives CSAKRTSNEKLFF.

This clonotype was counted a few times. V is TRBV28 and J is TRBJ2-2; D is uncertain. Per the germline V gene, CDR1 is MDHEN and CDR2 is SYDVKM. The CDR3 totals 12 residues. Trimming shortened V by 8 bases and J by 7 bases, and 11 bases separated the two germline ends. CDR3 DNA sequence: TGTGCCAGCGGGGAACCGTACGGGGAGCTGTTTTTT. Translating it yields CASGEPYGELFF.

The rearrangement uses TRBV7-2 and TRBJ1-6, with TRBD1 as a possible D gene (6 bases). With 1 base removed from V and 6 bases from J, the gap between germline ends came to 13 bases. CDR3 size: 16 residues. Germline V gene lookup returns CDR1 SGHTA and CDR2 FQGNSA. CDR3 region: CASSLDWWTANSPLHF. The CDR3 DNA reads as TGTGCCAGCAGCTTAGATTGGTGGACAGCTAATTCACCCCTCCACTTT.

The sample holds a few counts of this clonotype. The V call is TRBV28, the J call TRBJ1-5, with TRBD1 matching 8 bases. From germline, CDR1 is MDHEN and CDR2 SYDVKM. The ends lost 5 bases at V and 14 bases at J; junction bases unmatched: 14. The CDR3 has 14 amino acids. CDR3 loop: CASSRKPLTGDEHF. CDR3 DNA: TGTGCCAGCAGTCGAAAACCCTTGACAGGGGACGAGCATTTT.

This clonotype was counted ten times or more. The rearrangement links TRBV7-2 to TRBJ1-1, with D unclear. Per germline, CDR1 SGHTA and CDR2 FQGNSA. This CDR3 has 13 residues. The germline V and J ends were trimmed by 6 bases and 4 bases, with 12 bases remaining between them. The CDR3, as DNA: TGTGCCAGCAGTCAAAGGAGGGCCACTGAAGCTTTCTTT. Its protein is CASSQRRATEAFF.

This clonotype has only a few counts. The CDR3 loop reads CASSMPDSENTEAFF. CDR3 sequence (DNA): TGTGCCAGTAGTATGCCGGACAGCGAGAACACTGAAGCTTTCTTT. This chain links TRBV19 with TRBJ1-1, with D perhaps TRBD1 (6 bases). The CDR3 covers 15 residues. V was shortened by 3 bases and J by 1 base, with 12 bases between the two germline ends. The germline V gene encodes CDR1 LNHDA and CDR2 SQIVND (reference sequence).

This clonotype was observed at least ten times. The chain uses TRBV20-1 and TRBJ2-3, with TRBD1 identical over 8 bases. Germline loops: CDR1 DFQATT, CDR2 SNEGSKA (reference sequence). The CDR3 sequence is 14 residues long. The trim removed 1 base at V and 2 bases at J, leaving 2 bases unmatched. As DNA, the CDR3 is TGCAGTGCTAGAGGACAGGGGTTCACAGATACGCAGTATTTT. This encodes CSARGQGFTDTQYF.

This clonotype appeared many times. The J gene is TRBJ2-2, the V gene TRBV7-2; D remains ambiguous. From germline, CDR1 is SGHTA and CDR2 FQGNSA. The ends were cut back, 5 bases at V and 3 bases at J, with 1 base in the middle. CDR3 length: 11 amino acids. The CDR3 nucleotides are TGTGCCAGCAGCCACACCGGGGAGCTGTTTTTT. As protein: CASSHTGELFF. Full variable domain (rest looked up from reference TRBV7-2 and TRBJ2-2): GAGVSQSPSNKVTEKGKDVELRCDPISGHTALYWYRQSLGQGLEFLIYFQGNSAPDKSGLPSDRFSAERTGGSVSTLTIQRTQQEDSAVYLCASSHTGELFFGEGSRLTVL.

The chain has TRBV7-9 and TRBJ2-1; 10 bases are shared with TRBD1. Germline values: CDR1 SEHNR, CDR2 FQNEAQ (reference sequence). The CDR3 contains 16 residues. J gave up 6 bases and V 3 bases, and 8 bases lay outside the gene matches. The CDR3 loop reads CASSFWGQGFGNEQFF. The CDR3 bases are TGTGCCAGCAGCTTTTGGGGACAGGGGTTTGGCAATGAGCAGTTCTTC.

Ten or more counts support this clonotype. The CDR3 is CASILNPGTAYEQYF. The CDR3 DNA sequence: TGTGCCAGCATCCTCAACCCCGGGACAGCCTACGAGCAGTACTTC. The chain uses TRBV9 and TRBJ2-7, with TRBD1 identical over 7 bases. This CDR3 region has 15 residues. After removal of 6 bases from V and 2 bases from J, the junction contained 11 bases not matched to a gene. Germline V gives CDR1 SGDLS, CDR2 YYNGEE.

The chain is built from TRBV10-3 and TRBJ2-1; D call uncertain. This CDR3 comprises 16 residues. Trimming shortened V by 0 bases and J by 1 base, and 10 bases separated the two germline ends. Germline assignment: CDR1 ENHRY and CDR2 SYGVKD. The CDR3 here is CAISESREISYNEQFF. DNA for the CDR3: TGTGCCATCAGTGAGTCTCGCGAGATATCCTACAATGAGCAGTTCTTC.

This clonotype occurred a few times. This chain links TRBV18 with TRBJ1-1; D is unclear. The V gene lost 2 bases and the J gene lost 0 bases, with 4 bases spanning the gap. There are 13 residues in the CDR3. Looked up from germline, CDR1 is KGHSH and CDR2 is LQKENI. CDR3 sequence: CASSPSVNTEAFF. As DNA, the CDR3 is TGTGCCAGCTCACCATCGGTGAACACTGAAGCTTTCTTT.